Shown below are 25 T cell receptor beta chains from a single sample sequenced in a study of T cell responses to AZD1222 COVID-19 vaccine. Sequencing was performed with immunoSEQ multiplex PCR; in TCRdb, only in-frame clones are kept and a portion is missing. This sample yields under 60,000 clones, of which 84% are seen a single time; roughly 10% belongs to the top ten. The material sequenced was peripheral blood, taken on day 0 of AZD1222 vaccination. Source of these receptors: an adult in good health.

V gene TRBV27 combines with J gene TRBJ2-7; 10 positions match TRBD2. Germline-derived CDR1 and CDR2 are MNHEY and SMNVEV (reference sequence). CDR3 size: 14 residues. The trim removed 5 bases at V and 6 bases at J, leaving 7 bases unmatched. The CDR3 coding sequence is TGTGCCAGCAGTAAAGCGGGAGGGCATTTCGAGCAGTACTTC. Protein: CASSKAGGHFEQYF.

Within the sample, this clone is medium-sized. CDR3 nucleotide sequence: TGCGCCAGCAGTCGTTCTTCCGGGACATTATCCTACATGAACACTGAAGCTTTCTTT. This sequence encodes CASSRSSGTLSYMNTEAFF. The genes are TRBV23-1 and TRBJ1-1; weak D call: TRBD1 (6 bases). TRBV23-1 qualifies as an ORF whose function is uncertain. The ends were cut back, 4 bases at V and 0 bases at J, with 24 bases in the middle. This CDR3 has 19 amino acids.

The rearrangement joins TRBV6-5 to TRBJ2-1, with TRBD1 matching over 10 bases. There are 14 residues in the CDR3. Germline CDR1 reads MNHEY; CDR2 reads SVGAGI. The V and J ends lost 7 bases and 5 bases, in that order; junction bases with no gene match: 5. Here the CDR3 reads CASTRDRGNNEQFF. The CDR3 nucleotides are TGTGCCAGCACCCGGGACAGGGGAAACAATGAGCAGTTCTTC.

This clone was seen more than once but under ten times. Other nucleotide sequences in the sample specify the same CDR3. This rearrangement joins TRBV7-2 to TRBJ2-5; 10 bases match TRBD2. From germline, CDR1 is SGHTA and CDR2 FQGNSA. V was pared by 1 base and J by 1 base, with 3 bases of the junction left unmatched. The CDR3 consists of 16 residues. The CDR3 sequence: CASSLGASGGQETQYF. CDR3 DNA: TGTGCCAGCAGCTTAGGGGCTAGCGGGGGCCAAGAGACCCAGTACTTC.

This chain uses TRBV4-1 with TRBJ2-5; 8 bases agree with TRBD2. Germline loops: CDR1 MGHRA, CDR2 YSYEKL. With V trimmed by 3 bases and J by 3 bases, 3 bases remained unmatched. CDR3 length: 14 residues. CDR3 bases: TGCGCCAGCAGCCAGGGGACTAGAAAAGAGACCCAGTACTTC. It yields the protein CASSQGTRKETQYF.

The count of this clone is one. V and J are TRBV29-1 and TRBJ2-2, with 11 bases fitting TRBD2. The CDR3 loop spans 14 amino acids. Trimming at V came to 4 bases and at J to 8 bases, leaving 6 bases not matched to a gene. CDR1 and CDR2 (germline): SQVTM, ANQGSEA. The CDR3 nucleotides are TGCAGCGTTGGGTTACTAGCGGGGGCTGGGGAGCTGTTTTTT. Protein sequence: CSVGLLAGAGELFF.

This clone occurred a few times. The V and J genes are TRBV5-5 and TRBJ1-2, with TRBD1 identical over 7 bases. Unmatched junction bases numbered 9, after V lost 5 bases and J lost 8 bases. CDR1 and CDR2 (germline): SGHKS, YYEKEE (reference sequence). The CDR3 extends over 13 amino acids. For the CDR3, the DNA is TGTGCCAGCAGACAAGACAGGGTAGGAGGCTACACCTTC. It is translated as CASRQDRVGGYTF.

The chain uses TRBV5-6 and TRBJ1-3; 7 bases are shared with TRBD1. The CDR3 loop spans 14 amino acids. Looked up from germline, CDR1 is SGHDT and CDR2 is YYEEEE. J was trimmed by 9 bases and V by 2 bases; bases with no gene match: 8. CDR3 loop: CASSLQGPGGTIYF. CDR3 DNA sequence: TGTGCCAGCAGCTTACAGGGGCCCGGAGGCACCATATATTTT.

This clone was detected a few times. The chain employs TRBV9 and TRBJ2-2; weak D call: TRBD1 (5 bases). The CDR3 has 14 amino acids. V was shortened by 3 bases and J by 4 bases, with 10 bases between the two germline ends. Looked up from germline, CDR1 is SGDLS and CDR2 is YYNGEE. The CDR3 protein is CASSEGHFTGELFF. CDR3 sequence (DNA): TGTGCCAGCAGCGAAGGACATTTCACCGGGGAGCTGTTTTTT.

This chain uses TRBV10-3 with TRBJ1-3; the D gene is possibly TRBD1 (6 bases). The V gene's germline CDR1 is ENHRY and CDR2 SYGVKD. The V gene lost 4 bases and the J gene lost 0 bases, with 10 bases spanning the gap. The CDR3 loop spans 15 amino acids. The CDR3 DNA sequence: TGTGCCATCAGTGCCTCAGGGGTCTCTGGAAACACCATATATTTT. Its protein is CAISASGVSGNTIYF.

This chain links TRBV18 with TRBJ2-5, with D maybe TRBD1 (6 bases). This CDR3 has 14 amino acids. Trimming stripped 8 bases from V and 3 bases from J, with 16 bases between. Germline V gene data show CDR1 as KGHSH and CDR2 as LQKENI. For the CDR3, the DNA is TGTGCCAGCCAAGGACAGTCGCACGAAGAGACCCAGTACTTC. The encoded protein is CASQGQSHEETQYF.

The chain couples TRBV6-2 or TRBV6-3 to TRBJ1-5; D gene uncertain. The germline CDR1 and CDR2 sequences are MNHEY and SVGEGT. V gave up 0 bases and J gave up 0 bases, with 6 bases separating them. The CDR3 totals 15 residues. The CDR3 region is CASSYSWTSNQPQHF. In DNA, the CDR3 is TGTGCCAGCAGTTACTCTTGGACTAGCAATCAGCCCCAGCATTTT.

The CDR3 is CASSTGDPDEQYF. The CDR3 nucleotides are TGTGCCAGCAGCACAGGGGATCCGGACGAGCAGTACTTC. The chain joins TRBV6-2 or TRBV6-3 to TRBJ2-7; 7 bases are shared with TRBD1. Germline V gene sequence: CDR1 MNHEY, CDR2 SVGEGT. J gave up 5 bases and V 6 bases, and 7 bases lay outside the gene matches. CDR3 length: 13 amino acids.

The chain recombines TRBV4-3 with TRBJ1-2; D might be TRBD1 (5 bases). The germline gives CDR1 LGHNA, CDR2 YSLEER. The CDR3 runs 15 residues. Trimming stripped 0 bases from V and 3 bases from J, with 11 bases between. The CDR3 loop reads CASSQEGVDYYGYTF. Here the CDR3 DNA reads TGCGCCAGCAGCCAAGAAGGGGTGGACTACTATGGCTACACCTTC.

The rearrangement joins TRBV25-1 to TRBJ2-7; weak D call: TRBD2 (6 bases). CDR1 MGHDK and CDR2 SYGVNS come from the germline V gene. The CDR3 totals 15 residues. V was cut by 4 bases and J by 5 bases, with 18 bases left in between. The CDR3 nucleotides read TGTGCCAGCAGTGCAGAGGGACTCCTTAAACACGAGCAGTACTTC. Translation: CASSAEGLLKHEQYF.

V is TRBV14 and J is TRBJ2-6; D is perhaps TRBD1 (6 bases). V lost 2 bases, J lost 4 bases, and 9 bases lay in between. This CDR3 is built from 15 residues. The germline V gene encodes CDR1 SGHDN and CDR2 FVKESK. DNA for the CDR3: TGTGCCAGCAGCCAATCAGGGGCCGGGGCCAACGTCCTGACTTTC. Residues: CASSQSGAGANVLTF.

The chain uses TRBV19 and TRBJ1-3; D remains ambiguous. V was shortened by 6 bases and J by 3 bases, with 18 bases between the two germline ends. CDR3 length: 16 residues. Germline CDR1 reads LNHDA; CDR2 reads SQIVND (reference sequence). CDR3 protein: CASSSDQVFRGNTIYF. CDR3 nucleotides: TGTGCCAGTAGCTCCGATCAGGTATTTCGTGGAAACACCATATATTTT.

The rearrangement joins TRBV4-3 to TRBJ1-6; D remains ambiguous. CDR1 and CDR2 from the germline V gene are LGHNA and YSLEER. The CDR3 covers 15 residues. Trimming left V 0 bases short and J 4 bases short, with 7 bases between. CDR3: CASSQEADYNSPLHF. CDR3 DNA: TGCGCCAGCAGCCAAGAGGCGGATTATAATTCACCCCTCCACTTT.

The chain carries TRBV4-3 and TRBJ1-2; 9 positions agree with TRBD1. V lost 2 bases to trimming and J lost 5 bases; unmatched junction nucleotides: 3. CDR1 and CDR2 from the germline V gene are LGHNA and YSLEER. CDR3 length: 14 amino acids. CDR3 protein: CASSQRTGDYGYTF. DNA of the CDR3: TGCGCCAGCAGCCAAAGGACAGGGGATTATGGCTACACCTTC.

The chain employs TRBV6-5 and TRBJ2-7; D is unclear. Germline V gene data show CDR1 as MNHEY and CDR2 as SVGAGI. V shed 5 bases and J shed 0 bases, with 8 bases lying between them. There are 13 residues in the CDR3. The CDR3 spells CASSIQSSYEQYF. DNA for the CDR3: TGTGCCAGCAGTATCCAAAGCTCCTACGAGCAGTACTTC.

This clone occurred a few times. The V gene is TRBV27, the J gene TRBJ2-3, with TRBD2 matching over 7 bases. Losses at the gene ends were 4 bases for V and 4 bases for J; bases not matched to a gene: 11. Germline V gene sequence: CDR1 MNHEY, CDR2 SMNVEV (reference sequence). CDR3 length: 16 residues. In DNA form, the CDR3 reads TGTGCCAGCAGTTATCTGGGAGCGGGGTGGGCAGATACGCAGTATTTT. This encodes CASSYLGAGWADTQYF.

This clone was seen more than once but under ten times. This rearrangement joins TRBV6-5 to TRBJ1-2; weak D call: TRBD1 (6 bases). Germline V gene lookup returns CDR1 MNHEY and CDR2 SVGAGI. Trimming pared 11 bases from V and 4 bases from J, leaving 20 bases between. The CDR3 spans 14 residues. As DNA, the CDR3 is TGTGCCGGACGGAGCAGGGGAAGCGGCTATGGCTACACCTTC. Encoded protein: CAGRSRGSGYGYTF.

V and J are TRBV7-2 and TRBJ2-7; D gene ambiguous. This CDR3 has 14 residues. V was clipped by 2 bases and J by 3 bases, with 11 bases between them. Germline assignment: CDR1 SGHTA and CDR2 FQGNSA. CDR3 DNA: TGTGCCAGCAGCTTAAGCCAGGTTGACTACGAGCAGTACTTC. Protein sequence: CASSLSQVDYEQYF.

This chain links TRBV6-5 with TRBJ1-5, with TRBD1 as a possible D gene (6 bases). From germline, CDR1 is MNHEY and CDR2 SVGAGI. The CDR3 has 15 residues. V was clipped by 4 bases and J by 0 bases, with 10 bases between them. This chain's CDR3 is CASSFTGNSNQPQHF. In DNA form, the CDR3 reads TGTGCCAGCAGTTTTACAGGGAATAGCAATCAGCCCCAGCATTTT.

This chain joins TRBV19 and TRBJ2-3, with a possible D match to TRBD2 (6 bases). The V end lost 5 bases, the J end lost 1 base, and 13 bases lay between the germline ends. CDR1 LNHDA and CDR2 SQIVND come from the germline V gene (reference sequence). CDR3 length equals 15 residues. The CDR3 DNA reads as TGTGCCAGTAGTGGTAGCGGAGCGGGCACAGATACGCAGTATTTT. Its protein is CASSGSGAGTDTQYF.